Following are 20 T cell receptor beta chains from one sample sequenced in a study of blood T cells in healthy people across ages. Combining a sample-barcoded 5' primer with a J-beta primer mix, a second PCR ran for roughly 6 to 11 cycles. TCRdb reanalysed the 5' RACE reads using MiXCR and keeps one entry per CDR3 protein. The profile shows 1.5 million to 2 million distinct CDR3 sequences, 49% of them singletons. The sequenced sample was blood. The receptors shown here come from a woman aged 40 to 50 in good health.

The chain is built from TRBV7-3 and TRBJ2-3; D ambiguous. V lost 5 bases and J 2 bases, leaving 14 bases between the germline ends. The length of the CDR3 is 15 residues. Germline values: CDR1 SGHTA, CDR2 FQGTGA. The CDR3 region has the DNA TGTGCCAGCAGCCCCTTACGGACCCTCACAGATACGCAGTATTTT. It encodes CASSPLRTLTDTQYF.

As DNA, the CDR3 is TGTGCCAGCAGTCAAATCGGAGGAGGAACCGCAGATACGCAGTATTTT. The encoded protein is CASSQIGGGTADTQYF. The chain recombines TRBV27 with TRBJ2-3; D possibly corresponds to TRBD2 (5 bases). CDR3 length: 16 amino acids. Germline V gene sequence: CDR1 MNHEY, CDR2 SMNVEV (reference sequence). The ends were cut back, 5 bases at V and 4 bases at J, with 19 bases in the middle.

This rearrangement joins TRBV4-3 to TRBJ1-2; D unclear. This CDR3 has 16 amino acids. In germline, CDR1 is LGHNA, CDR2 YSLEER. V dropped 0 bases and J dropped 0 bases, with 11 bases sitting between them. Here the CDR3 reads CASSQELQPTNYGYTF. The CDR3 DNA reads as TGCGCCAGCAGCCAAGAACTACAACCAACTAACTATGGCTACACCTTC.

Many counts were recorded for this clonotype. This chain connects TRBV5-5 to TRBJ2-5; 10 bases fit TRBD2. The V gene's germline CDR1 is SGHKS and CDR2 YYEKEE (reference sequence). The CDR3 runs 14 residues. J was trimmed by 3 bases and V by 2 bases; bases with no gene match: 1. CDR3 loop: CASSFSGGKETQYF. In DNA form, the CDR3 reads TGTGCCAGCAGCTTTAGCGGGGGGAAAGAGACCCAGTACTTC.

This clonotype was detected only a few times. DNA for the CDR3: TGTGCCAGCAGCACTTCGGGGGGACACACAGATACGCAGTATTTT. Residues: CASSTSGGHTDTQYF. The chain joins TRBV7-2 to TRBJ2-3, with a possible D match to TRBD2 (7 bases). Trimming cost V 5 bases and J 2 bases, with 14 bases left between them. Germline values: CDR1 SGHTA, CDR2 FQGNSA. This CDR3 spans 15 amino acids. The complete variable domain, with remaining parts taken from reference TRBV7-2 and TRBJ2-3, reads GAGVSQSPSNKVTEKGKDVELRCDPISGHTALYWYRQSLGQGLEFLIYFQGNSAPDKSGLPSDRFSAERTGGSVSTLTIQRTQQEDSAVYLCASSTSGGHTDTQYFGPGTRLTVL.

This clonotype was detected only a few times. The V call is TRBV6-5, the J call TRBJ2-7, with D maybe TRBD1 (5 bases). The CDR3 covers 11 residues. Between the trimmed V and J ends, which lost 2 bases and 10 bases, there was a span of 9 bases. Per the germline V gene, CDR1 is MNHEY and CDR2 is SVGAGI. The CDR3 region is CASSYGAVQYF. As DNA, the CDR3 is TGTGCCAGCAGTTACGGGGCGGTTCAGTACTTC.

CDR3 residues: CSALGAGGLDEQFF. The CDR3 nucleotides are TGCAGTGCCCTAGGGGCGGGGGGGCTCGATGAGCAGTTCTTC. V and J are TRBV20-1 and TRBJ2-1; 9 bases are shared with TRBD2. Trimming took 6 bases from V and 8 from J; bases not matched to a gene: 11. This CDR3 is built from 14 residues. The germline gives CDR1 DFQATT, CDR2 SNEGSKA (reference sequence).

The CDR3 DNA is TGTGCCAGCAGTCCCTGGGACAGGCAAGAGACCCAGTACTTC. This sequence encodes CASSPWDRQETQYF. The chain recombines TRBV12-3 or TRBV12-4 with TRBJ2-5; 8 bases map to TRBD1. The length of the CDR3 is 14 residues. Unmatched junction bases numbered 4, after V lost 5 bases and J lost 2 bases.

The chain carries TRBV4-3 and TRBJ2-7, with D perhaps given as TRBD1 or TRBD2 (5 bases each). V was trimmed by 2 bases and J by 6 bases, leaving 17 bases between them. The CDR3 is 15 residues long. Germline-derived CDR1 and CDR2 are LGHNA and YSLEER. CDR3 amino acids: CASSQTPGTLGEQYF. CDR3 bases: TGCGCCAGCAGCCAAACCCCCGGGACCCTGGGCGAGCAGTACTTC.

This chain joins TRBV7-2 and TRBJ1-2; 7 nucleotides line up with TRBD1. V shed 5 bases, J shed 4 bases, and the junction held 7 bases outside the gene matches. The length of the CDR3 is 14 residues. The germline V gene has CDR1 SGHTA and CDR2 FQGNSA. CDR3 sequence reads: CASSGMTGSYGYTF. In nucleotides, the CDR3 is TGTGCCAGCAGCGGAATGACAGGGTCCTATGGCTACACCTTC.

This clonotype was detected a few times. This chain links TRBV18 with TRBJ2-1; a weak D match, TRBD2 (6 bases). Trimming took off 4 bases at V and 5 bases at J, with 15 bases between the two ends. Germline V gene data show CDR1 as KGHSH and CDR2 as LQKENI. CDR3 length: 15 amino acids. CDR3 nucleotide sequence: TGTGCCAGCTCACGGGCCAACCGGGAGAACAATGAGCAGTTCTTC. Amino acid sequence: CASSRANRENNEQFF. The complete variable domain, with remaining parts taken from reference TRBV18 and TRBJ2-1, reads NAGVMQNPRHLVRRRGQEARLRCSPMKGHSHVYWYRQLPEEGLKFMVYLQKENIIDESGMPKERFSAEFPKEGPSILRIQQVVRGDSAAYFCASSRANRENNEQFFGPGTRLTVL.

This clonotype showed up many times. The chain is built from TRBV27 and TRBJ2-5, with a possible D match to TRBD1 (6 bases). In germline, CDR1 is MNHEY, CDR2 SMNVEV (reference sequence). V lost 4 bases and J lost 5, with 17 bases in between. The CDR3 has 15 residues. The CDR3 coding sequence is TGTGCCAGCAGTTCACCACAGGGATCGGGGGAGACCCAGTACTTC. Amino acids: CASSSPQGSGETQYF.

This clonotype occurred a few times. The V and J genes are TRBV7-2 and TRBJ2-5; TRBD2 agrees at 8 bases. CDR3 length: 18 residues. Germline values: CDR1 SGHTA, CDR2 FQGNSA. The V gene end was trimmed by 4 bases and the J gene end by 5 bases; junction bases not matched to a gene: 18. CDR3 DNA sequence: TGTGCCAGCAGCTATGGGCCCCTTCGAGCGGGGGCCCTTGAGACCCAGTACTTC. Translated, it gives CASSYGPLRAGALETQYF.

V and J are TRBV2 and TRBJ2-1, with D possibly being TRBD1 (6 bases). This CDR3 region has 14 residues. CDR1 SNHLY and CDR2 FYNNEI come from the germline V gene. The V and J ends lost 6 bases and 6 bases respectively, with 15 bases between them. Here the CDR3 DNA reads TGTGCCAGCAGAAGGGTAGGGACACCCAATGAGCAGTTCTTC. This sequence encodes CASRRVGTPNEQFF.

This chain joins TRBV7-2 and TRBJ2-7; D tentatively fits TRBD1 or TRBD2 (5 bases each). The end of the DNA is better explained by TRBJ2-5, so the J call may be wrong. Germline V gives CDR1 SGHTA, CDR2 FQGNSA. This CDR3 has 13 amino acids. The CDR3 nucleotides read TGTGCCAGCAGCTGGGACGGCCGAGAGACCCAGTACTTC. Protein sequence: CASSWDGRETQYF.

The rearrangement joins TRBV27 to TRBJ2-5; 9 bases fit TRBD2. This CDR3 comprises 17 residues. Trimming cost V 5 bases and J 5 bases; bases outside gene matches: 15. From germline, CDR1 is MNHEY and CDR2 SMNVEV (reference sequence). The CDR3 spells CASSPRATSGREETQYF. CDR3 sequence (DNA): TGTGCCAGCAGTCCAAGGGCGACTAGCGGAAGGGAGGAGACCCAGTACTTC.

Only a few counts were recorded for this clonotype. This chain connects TRBV15 to TRBJ2-5; 7 nucleotides agree with TRBD1. This CDR3 spans 15 amino acids. V lost 3 bases to trimming and J lost 2 bases; unmatched junction nucleotides: 6. Germline CDR1 LNHNV, CDR2 YYDKDF (reference sequence). CDR3 loop: CATSRASTGQETQYF. CDR3 DNA: TGTGCCACCAGCAGGGCATCGACAGGGCAAGAGACCCAGTACTTC.

V and J are TRBV3-1 and TRBJ2-2, with 10 bases that match TRBD2. Looked up from germline, CDR1 is LGHDT and CDR2 is YNNKEL (reference sequence). V shed 4 bases and J 4 bases; nucleotides not matched to a gene: 9. The CDR3 loop spans 17 amino acids. The DNA of the CDR3 is TGTGCCAGCAGCCCCAAAAGCGGGGGGGATGGCACCGGGGAGCTGTTTTTT. Protein product: CASSPKSGGDGTGELFF.

The chain couples TRBV20-1 to TRBJ2-3; 10 bases fit TRBD2. Germline V gene sequence: CDR1 DFQATT, CDR2 SNEGSKA (reference sequence). V shed 5 bases, J shed 4 bases, and the junction held 9 bases outside the gene matches. The CDR3 sequence is 15 residues long. CDR3 residues: CSACQAGGRSDTQYF. The CDR3 nucleotides read TGCAGTGCTTGTCAAGCGGGGGGGCGGTCAGATACGCAGTATTTT.

The count of this clonotype is one. The chain links TRBV6-6 to TRBJ2-1; no reliable D call. The germline CDR1 and CDR2 sequences are MNHNY and SVGAGI (reference sequence). CDR3 length: 14 amino acids. V lost 6 bases and J lost 5, with 14 bases in between. The CDR3 nucleotides read TGTGCCAGCAGAGCAAAGGGTTGGGACAATGAGCAGTTCTTC. As protein: CASRAKGWDNEQFF.